The 30 T cell receptor beta chains listed next were all sequenced from one sample in a study of T cell changes during pregnancy in multiple sclerosis. Clones were sequenced by immunoSEQ multiplex PCR, and TCRdb holds only the in-frame ones, with some missing. The data contain about 44,000 clones, about 96% of them singletons. Sequenced material: peripheral blood, taken in the second trimester of pregnancy. The receptors were gathered from a female donor with multiple sclerosis, enrolled in a pregnancy study.

V usage is TRBV6-1 and J usage is TRBJ2-7; TRBD1 matches 9 bases. Germline lookup yields CDR1 MNHNS and CDR2 SASEGT. This CDR3 region has 12 residues. V lost 11 bases, J lost 2 bases, and 4 bases stayed unmatched. The CDR3 protein is CAGGQGAYEQYF. The CDR3 nucleotides are TGTGCCGGGGGACAGGGAGCCTACGAGCAGTACTTC.

The rearrangement links TRBV4-3 to TRBJ2-5; 7 nucleotides line up with TRBD2. V lost 4 bases to trimming and J lost 7 bases; unmatched junction nucleotides: 9. The CDR3 has 14 residues. Germline loops: CDR1 LGHNA, CDR2 YSLEER. The CDR3 sequence: CASSLSGEDGTQYF. The DNA for the CDR3 is TGCGCCAGCAGCCTGAGCGGGGAGGATGGGACCCAGTACTTC.

The chain has TRBV9 and TRBJ2-2; 14 nucleotides agree with TRBD2. Trimming removed 0 bases from V and 6 bases from J; junction bases left unmatched: 1. The CDR3 runs 16 residues. Germline CDR1 reads SGDLS; CDR2 reads YYNGEE. The CDR3 bases are TGTGCCAGCAGCGTAGGGACTAGCGGGAGGCCCGGGGAGCTGTTTTTT. Its translation: CASSVGTSGRPGELFF.

V gene TRBV7-2 combines with J gene TRBJ2-1; TRBD1 matches at 7 bases. This CDR3 contains 14 residues. Germline V gene sequence: CDR1 SGHTA, CDR2 FQGNSA. V lost 3 bases and J lost 2; bases outside the gene matches: 1. CDR3 nucleotide sequence: TGTGCCAGCAGCTTCGGGACAGCCTACAATGAGCAGTTCTTC. Amino acids: CASSFGTAYNEQFF.

The V call is TRBV19, the J call TRBJ2-7, with TRBD2 matching 8 bases. The J segment lost 4 bases and the V segment lost 3 bases, leaving 5 bases of the junction unmatched. In germline, CDR1 is LNHDA, CDR2 SQIVND (reference sequence). The CDR3 length is 14 residues. For the CDR3, the DNA is TGTGCCAGTAGTATCGCGAGCGGGAGTTACGAGCAGTACTTC. Its translation: CASSIASGSYEQYF.

The CDR3 loop is CASSEGLWETQYF. The CDR3 bases are TGTGCCAGCAGTGAGGGACTTTGGGAGACCCAGTACTTC. This chain uses TRBV6-1 with TRBJ2-5; TRBD2 is a possible D gene (6 bases). The V gene lost 3 bases and the J gene lost 5 bases, with 10 bases spanning the gap. Germline loops: CDR1 MNHNS, CDR2 SASEGT. The CDR3 consists of 13 residues.

The gene calls are TRBV6-1 and TRBJ1-1; 7 bases map to TRBD1. There are 13 residues in the CDR3. The J segment lost 6 bases and the V segment lost 6 bases, leaving 7 bases of the junction unmatched. CDR1 is MNHNS and CDR2 is SASEGT in the germline V gene. The DNA of the CDR3 is TGTGCCAGCAGGGAAACAGGGGCATCTGAAGCTTTCTTT. It codes for CASRETGASEAFF.

The CDR3 bases are TGTGCCAGCTCACTGGGCCAGGACACTGAAGCTTTCTTT. Its protein is CASSLGQDTEAFF. The chain recombines TRBV18 with TRBJ1-1; D unresolved. V dropped 4 bases and J dropped 3 bases, with 9 bases sitting between them. Germline V gene lookup returns CDR1 KGHSH and CDR2 LQKENI. There are 13 residues in the CDR3.

V and J are TRBV11-2 and TRBJ2-7; the match to TRBD2 covers 7 bases. The CDR3 has 17 residues. V gave up 1 base and J gave up 2 bases; unmatched junction bases: 11. Germline CDR1 and CDR2: SGHAT and FQNNGV. CDR3 sequence: CASSLVLSGNPTYEQYF. The CDR3 coding sequence is TGTGCCAGCAGCTTAGTCCTAAGCGGGAACCCCACCTACGAGCAGTACTTC.

The chain joins TRBV5-8 to TRBJ1-5; TRBD1 agrees at 7 bases. Germline assignment: CDR1 SGHTS and CDR2 YDEGEE. The junction had 10 bases not matched to a gene; V was cut back by 5 bases and J by 8 bases. This CDR3 comprises 14 residues. CDR3 region: CASSLGQRVEPQHF. CDR3 bases: TGTGCCAGCAGTCTGGGACAGCGGGTTGAGCCCCAGCATTTT.

This clone was observed once. The J gene is TRBJ1-1, the V gene TRBV19; the D gene is possibly TRBD1 (5 bases). CDR1 is LNHDA and CDR2 is SQIVND in the germline V gene (reference sequence). The CDR3 sequence is 15 residues long. The V gene lost 5 bases and the J gene lost 1 base, with 14 bases spanning the gap. CDR3 DNA sequence: TGTGCCAGTAGTCGCAGGGTCGGACAGAACACTGAAGCTTTCTTT. It is translated as CASSRRVGQNTEAFF.

V and J are TRBV2 and TRBJ1-2, with 7 nucleotides matching TRBD1. Trimming removed 9 bases from V and 8 bases from J; junction bases left unmatched: 9. The CDR3 length is 12 residues. Looked up from germline, CDR1 is SNHLY and CDR2 is FYNNEI. The CDR3 reads CARYEGAGGYTF. CDR3 DNA sequence: TGTGCCAGGTACGAGGGGGCTGGCGGCTACACCTTC.

The V and J genes are TRBV11-2 and TRBJ1-5, with D perhaps matching TRBD1 (5 bases). The CDR3 has 14 residues. Germline values: CDR1 SGHAT, CDR2 FQNNGV. The V end was cut by 5 bases, the J end by 5 bases, with 13 bases between. The CDR3 here is CASSPGPGDQPQHF. The CDR3 DNA follows: TGTGCCAGCAGCCCAGGTCCGGGGGATCAGCCCCAGCATTTT.

The rearrangement uses TRBV29-1 and TRBJ2-7; 7 bases align to TRBD1. This CDR3 is built from 12 residues. The V gene end was trimmed by 6 bases and the J gene end by 3 bases; junction bases not matched to a gene: 5. In germline, CDR1 is SQVTM, CDR2 ANQGSEA. The CDR3 reads CSVGDSSYEQYF. CDR3 sequence (DNA): TGCAGCGTCGGGGACAGCAGCTACGAGCAGTACTTC.

V is TRBV4-1 and J is TRBJ1-3; D is ambiguous. This CDR3 is 14 amino acids long. Germline V gene sequence: CDR1 MGHRA, CDR2 YSYEKL. Trimming took off 1 base at V and 4 bases at J, with 8 bases between the two ends. DNA of the CDR3: TGCGCCAGCAGCCAAGGCCAGGCCGGAAACACCATATATTTT. Its protein is CASSQGQAGNTIYF.

The chain carries TRBV9 and TRBJ1-1; the D is unclear. This CDR3 is 13 amino acids long. Germline values: CDR1 SGDLS, CDR2 YYNGEE. The V gene lost 7 bases and the J gene lost 1 base, with 11 bases spanning the gap. CDR3 nucleotides: TGTGCCAGCGCGGCGAGGGCGAACACTGAAGCTTTCTTT. Amino acids: CASAARANTEAFF.

V gene TRBV6-5 combines with J gene TRBJ1-6; D is uncertain. Between the trimmed V and J ends, which lost 6 bases and 7 bases, there was a span of 13 bases. The CDR3 sequence is 14 residues long. Germline V gene sequence: CDR1 MNHEY, CDR2 SVGAGI. The CDR3 protein is CASSLRHENSPLHF. In nucleotides, the CDR3 is TGTGCCAGCAGCCTCCGACATGAGAATTCACCCCTCCACTTT.

This clone has a single count. V is TRBV5-4 and J is TRBJ2-3; D ambiguous. Germline lookup yields CDR1 SGHNT and CDR2 YYREEE (reference sequence). The CDR3 length is 14 residues. Between the trimmed V and J ends, which lost 1 base and 1 base, there was a span of 7 bases. The CDR3, as DNA: TGTGCCAGCAGCTTGTGGCCACGCACAGATACGCAGTATTTT. This codes for CASSLWPRTDTQYF.

CDR3 DNA sequence: TGTGCCAGCAGTTTAGTTGGGATCGCGGGTCAGCCCCAGCATTTT. It codes for CASSLVGIAGQPQHF. The rearrangement links TRBV28 to TRBJ1-5; D call uncertain. The CDR3 is 15 residues long. The germline V gene encodes CDR1 MDHEN and CDR2 SYDVKM. Trimming cost V 2 bases and J 6 bases, with 14 bases left between them. Variable domain in full (rest from reference TRBV28 and TRBJ1-5): DVKVTQSSRYLVKRTGEKVFLECVQDMDHENMFWYRQDPGLGLRLIYFSYDVKMKEKGDIPEGYSVSREKKERFSLILESASTNQTSMYLCASSLVGIAGQPQHFGDGTRLSIL.

CDR3 residues: CACHDTGNTIYF. CDR3 nucleotides: TGTGCCTGCCATGACACTGGAAACACCATATATTTT. The V call is TRBV30, the J call TRBJ1-3; D gene uncertain. V was cut by 6 bases and J by 2 bases, with 8 bases left in between. CDR3 length: 12 amino acids. Germline V gene lookup returns CDR1 GTSNPN and CDR2 SVGIG (reference sequence). Full variable domain (missing parts from reference TRBV30 and TRBJ1-3): SQTIHQWPATLVQPVGSPLSLECTVEGTSNPNLYWYRQAAGRGLQLLFYSVGIGQISSEVPQNLSASRPQDRQFILSSKKLLLSDSGFYLCACHDTGNTIYFGEGSWLTVV.

The chain combines TRBV19 with TRBJ2-1; 15 bases map to TRBD2. Germline assignment: CDR1 LNHDA and CDR2 SQIVND (reference sequence). With 4 bases clipped from V and 10 bases from J, the junction kept 8 bases outside the gene matches. This CDR3 comprises 16 residues. DNA of the CDR3: TGTGCCAGTAGTACCATTCCGGGACTAGCGGGAGGCGAGCAGTTCTTC. Its translation: CASSTIPGLAGGEQFF. The full variable domain, in which reference TRBV19 and TRBJ2-1 provide the parts outside the CDR3, is DGGITQSPKYLFRKEGQNVTLSCEQNLNHDAMYWYRQDPGQGLRLIYYSQIVNDFQKGDIAEGYSVSREKKESFPLTVTSAQKNPTAFYLCASSTIPGLAGGEQFFGPGTRLTVL.

In DNA form, the CDR3 reads TGTGCCAGCAGTGAGGGACAGTTGGGAGGCTATGGCTACACCTTC. Its translation is CASSEGQLGGYGYTF. The genes are TRBV6-1 and TRBJ1-2, with 7 bases matching TRBD1. Germline V gives CDR1 MNHNS, CDR2 SASEGT. The CDR3 extends over 15 amino acids. The junction had 8 bases not matched to a gene; V was cut back by 3 bases and J by 4 bases.

The chain uses TRBV9 and TRBJ2-7; 7 bases are a match to TRBD1. This CDR3 has 16 residues. The V and J ends lost 3 bases and 3 bases, in that order; junction bases with no gene match: 12. Germline V gene sequence: CDR1 SGDLS, CDR2 YYNGEE. The DNA of the CDR3 is TGTGCCAGCAGCGAGGGAAGTGAAGGGGGCTACTACGAGCAGTACTTC. Translated, it gives CASSEGSEGGYYEQYF.

The CDR3, as DNA: TGTGCCAGTTTACAGGGGAATGAGCAGTTCTTC. Residues: CASLQGNEQFF. V is TRBV19 and J is TRBJ2-1, with 7 bases that match TRBD1. The CDR3 consists of 11 residues. The V segment lost 8 bases and the J segment 7 bases; nucleotides outside the gene matches: 2. Germline CDR1 and CDR2: LNHDA and SQIVND (reference sequence).

This chain joins TRBV6-5 and TRBJ2-1, with 8 bases matching TRBD1. The CDR3 has 15 amino acids. The germline V gene encodes CDR1 MNHEY and CDR2 SVGAGI. V dropped 5 bases and J dropped 2; count of bases not matched to a gene: 5. The DNA for the CDR3 is TGTGCCAGCAGTCCGGACAGGGACCCCTACAATGAGCAGTTCTTC. Protein: CASSPDRDPYNEQFF.

The chain is built from TRBV7-3 and TRBJ1-5, with unresolved D. Germline CDR1 and CDR2: SGHTA and FQGTGA. V lost 3 bases, J lost 4 bases, and 7 bases lay in between. The CDR3 covers 13 residues. CDR3 protein: CASSFGGNQPQHF. Written as DNA, the CDR3 is TGTGCCAGCAGCTTCGGAGGGAATCAGCCCCAGCATTTT.

The rearrangement uses TRBV7-3 and TRBJ1-4, with D tentatively TRBD1 (6 bases). V was trimmed by 1 base and J by 11 bases, leaving 23 bases between them. The CDR3 is 17 residues long. Looked up from germline, CDR1 is SGHTA and CDR2 is FQGTGA. The CDR3 reads CASSLSQTGYTQGKLFF. The CDR3 DNA is TGTGCCAGCAGCTTAAGCCAAACAGGGTACACCCAGGGGAAACTGTTTTTT.

V is TRBV28 and J is TRBJ1-4; D not certain. The V and J ends lost 6 bases and 4 bases respectively, with 9 bases between them. CDR1 and CDR2 (germline): MDHEN, SYDVKM. There are 13 residues in the CDR3. The CDR3 DNA sequence: TGTGCCAGCAGGTCGAGCCTTAATGAAAAACTGTTTTTT. This codes for CASRSSLNEKLFF.

The chain has TRBV18 and TRBJ2-4, with 12 bases fitting TRBD2. V was clipped by 0 bases and J by 1 base; unmatched bases: 7. CDR1 is KGHSH and CDR2 is LQKENI in the germline V gene. The CDR3 runs to 19 residues. CDR3 bases: TGTGCCAGCTCACCACCGGCTAGCGGGGGGGCCAGGGCCAAAAACATTCAGTACTTC. It specifies CASSPPASGGARAKNIQYF.

In nucleotides, the CDR3 is TGTGCCAGGATGGTAGGATTGGGCAGAAACTCTGGAAACACCATATATTTT. Protein: CARMVGLGRNSGNTIYF. The chain carries TRBV7-3 and TRBJ1-3, with D unresolved. Germline lookup yields CDR1 SGHTA and CDR2 FQGTGA. The V end lost 9 bases, the J end lost 0 bases, and 21 bases lay between the germline ends. The CDR3 spans 17 residues.